This TCR beta chain was retrieved from a study of control samples from healthy donors and cancer patients. Germline assignment: CDR1 MNHEY and CDR2 SMNVEV (reference sequence). The CDR3 is 14 residues long. Trimming took off 5 bases at V and 0 bases at J, with 8 bases between the two ends. Sequenced by immunoSEQ multiplex PCR; TCRdb stores in-frame clones only, minus some. The table lists 150,000 to 200,000 clones, about 90% of them singletons. What was sequenced was blood. This clonotype originated in a man aged 18-30 years in good health. The gene calls are TRBV27 and TRBJ1-3; D is unclear. The CDR3 here is CASSVQPSGNTIYF. The CDR3 coding sequence is TGTGCCAGCAGTGTACAGCCCTCTGGAAACACCATATATTTT.